A single sample is the source of the 27 T cell receptor beta chains below, sequenced in a study of T cell repertoires in cytomegalovirus infection. TCRdb ran MiXCR on the reads and lists one entry per CDR3 protein. This sample yields about 530,000 distinct CDR3 sequences, of which more than 25% are seen a single time; approximately 13% belongs to the top ten. The specimen was PBMCs. All receptors derive from a human donor in good health (CMV status not recorded). Some clones in this sample may be carry-over from other donors' samples.

This rearrangement joins TRBV28 to TRBJ1-4, with TRBD1 matching over 8 bases. Germline V lookup: CDR1 MDHEN, CDR2 SYDVKM. The CDR3 has 14 residues. V gave up 4 bases and J gave up 8 bases; unmatched junction bases: 6. The CDR3 loop is CASSSGQVLEKLFF. The CDR3 DNA follows: TGTGCCAGCAGTTCGGGACAGGTATTAGAAAAACTGTTTTTT.

In nucleotides, the CDR3 is TGCGCCAGCAGTGAGTCTCTAGCGGGGGGTGAGCAGTTCTTC. Translating gives CASSESLAGGEQFF. V and J are TRBV10-1 and TRBJ2-1, with 11 nucleotides matching TRBD2. Germline trimming cut 0 bases from V and 9 bases from J; bases unmatched to any gene: 1. The CDR3 contains 14 residues. Germline CDR1 is WNHNN and CDR2 is SYGVQD (reference sequence).

This clonotype was observed many times. V and J are TRBV7-2 and TRBJ2-3; maybe TRBD2 (6 bases). The CDR3 is made up of 15 amino acids. The germline V and J ends were trimmed by 5 bases and 2 bases, with 14 bases remaining between them. Germline V gene data show CDR1 as SGHTA and CDR2 as FQGNSA. DNA for the CDR3: TGTGCCAGCAGCCCATGGGGCGGGAACACAGATACGCAGTATTTT. This translates into CASSPWGGNTDTQYF. The variable domain in full, completed from reference TRBV7-2 and TRBJ2-3, reads GAGVSQSPSNKVTEKGKDVELRCDPISGHTALYWYRQSLGQGLEFLIYFQGNSAPDKSGLPSDRFSAERTGGSVSTLTIQRTQQEDSAVYLCASSPWGGNTDTQYFGPGTRLTVL.

This clonotype was seen only a few times. The rearrangement links TRBV20-1 to TRBJ2-1; TRBD2 matches at 10 bases. Unmatched junction bases numbered 2, after V lost 3 bases and J lost 3 bases. CDR3 length equals 14 residues. The V gene's germline CDR1 is DFQATT and CDR2 SNEGSKA (reference sequence). CDR3 region: CSASGTSDYNEQFF. The CDR3 DNA is TGCAGTGCTAGTGGGACTAGCGACTACAATGAGCAGTTCTTC.

The chain recombines TRBV6-2 or TRBV6-3 with TRBJ1-5; D is unclear. The V end lost 0 bases, the J end lost 3 bases, and 9 bases lay between the germline ends. The CDR3 consists of 15 residues. Germline assignment: CDR1 MNHEY and CDR2 SVGEGT. The CDR3 sequence is CASSYSRVNNQPQHF. In DNA, the CDR3 is TGTGCCAGCAGTTACTCTAGGGTAAACAATCAGCCCCAGCATTTT.

This clonotype was counted ten times or more. The V and J genes are TRBV7-8 and TRBJ2-7, with D possibly TRBD2 on 6 matching bases. V gave up 5 bases and J gave up 4 bases, with 12 bases separating them. The germline V gene encodes CDR1 SGHVS and CDR2 FQNEAQ. The CDR3 runs 13 residues. The CDR3 loop is CASSTTGTYEQYF. CDR3 DNA sequence: TGTGCCAGCAGCACTACGGGGACTTACGAGCAGTACTTC.

For this clonotype: A much larger clone differs by one base, so this may be a read error. Because the CDR3 is missing its conserved closing phenylalanine or tryptophan, this is likely a read error. The V gene is TRBV6-2 or TRBV6-3, the J gene TRBJ2-5; D gene ambiguous. The CDR3 has 13 amino acids. Trimming left V 2 bases short and J 2 bases short, with 6 bases between. CDR1 is MNHEY, CDR2 SVGEGT, per germline. CDR3 sequence (DNA): TGTGCCAGCAGTTACGTGCGGCAAGAGACCCAGTACTTA. It is translated as CASSYVRQETQYL.

This clonotype was picked up many times. The rearrangement joins TRBV7-2 to TRBJ1-2; D perhaps matches TRBD1 (5 bases). Germline V gene sequence: CDR1 SGHTA, CDR2 FQGNSA. The CDR3 consists of 14 residues. Trimming removed 2 bases from V and 2 bases from J, with 9 bases in between. The CDR3 loop is CASSLLGGNYGYTF. The CDR3 DNA follows: TGTGCCAGCAGCTTACTCGGGGGGAACTATGGCTACACCTTC.

This sequence joins TRBV7-9 and TRBJ2-1; 15 nucleotides match TRBD2. The V and J ends lost 4 bases and 4 bases, in that order; junction bases with no gene match: 5. The CDR3 consists of 17 residues. From germline, CDR1 is SEHNR and CDR2 FQNEAQ (reference sequence). The CDR3 spells CASSSGTSGRPYNEQFF. The CDR3 region has the DNA TGTGCCAGCAGCTCCGGGACTAGCGGGAGGCCGTACAATGAGCAGTTCTTC.

This clonotype was observed at least ten times. This rearrangement joins TRBV7-2 to TRBJ1-1; D not resolved. This CDR3 has 15 amino acids. V gave up 6 bases and J gave up 1 base, with 15 bases separating them. Germline-derived CDR1 and CDR2 are SGHTA and FQGNSA. The DNA of the CDR3 is TGTGCCAGCAGGTTCGACACGGACGGGAACACTGAAGCTTTCTTT. Its translation is CASRFDTDGNTEAFF.

This clonotype appeared a few times. The rearrangement joins TRBV4-1 to TRBJ2-2; 7 nucleotides agree with TRBD2. CDR1 MGHRA and CDR2 YSYEKL come from the germline V gene. The CDR3 extends over 17 amino acids. V lost 1 base and J lost 3; bases outside the gene matches: 8. CDR3 sequence (DNA): TGCGCCAGCAGCCAAGTCAGCGGGACGGTGGACACCGGGGAGCTGTTTTTT. As protein: CASSQVSGTVDTGELFF.

The V and J genes are TRBV19 and TRBJ1-2; D may be TRBD1 (5 bases). Germline lookup yields CDR1 LNHDA and CDR2 SQIVND (reference sequence). Trimming shortened V by 7 bases and J by 2 bases, and 14 bases separated the two germline ends. The CDR3 is made up of 14 amino acids. CDR3 DNA: TGTGCCAGTACCTCAGTAGGGGTGAACTATGGCTACACCTTC. Translating it yields CASTSVGVNYGYTF.

This clonotype was seen repeatedly, ten times or more. This chain links TRBV7-2 with TRBJ2-2, with D maybe TRBD2 (5 bases). In germline, CDR1 is SGHTA, CDR2 FQGNSA. CDR3 length: 13 residues. V lost 0 bases and J lost 7, with 6 bases in between. The CDR3 DNA sequence: TGTGCCAGCAGCTTAGCGCGGGTCGGGGAGCTGTTTTTT. Translated, it gives CASSLARVGELFF.

The genes are TRBV5-6 and TRBJ1-5; 7 bases fit TRBD1. V shed 0 bases and J 5 bases; nucleotides not matched to a gene: 5. Per germline, CDR1 SGHDT and CDR2 YYEEEE. The CDR3 loop spans 15 amino acids. The CDR3 bases are TGTGCCAGCAGCTTGGGGGGACAGATGGATCAGCCCCAGCATTTT. This sequence encodes CASSLGGQMDQPQHF.

This clonotype turned up a few times. The genes are TRBV28 and TRBJ2-4, with TRBD1 matching over 10 bases. Germline CDR1 is MDHEN and CDR2 is SYDVKM. There are 14 residues in the CDR3. V lost 10 bases and J lost 0; bases outside the gene matches: 3. CDR3 in DNA: TGTGCCATCCGGGACAGGGGAGCCAAAAACATTCAGTACTTC. Residues: CAIRDRGAKNIQYF.

This clonotype was counted between two and nine times. The genes are TRBV20-1 and TRBJ2-7, with a weak D call TRBD2 (5 bases). Trimming shortened V by 6 bases and J by 9 bases, and 15 bases separated the two germline ends. The CDR3 is 11 residues long. Germline V gene lookup returns CDR1 DFQATT and CDR2 SNEGSKA (reference sequence). CDR3 bases: TGCAGTGCCGGGGAAGGCACGGGGCAGTACTTC. Encoded protein: CSAGEGTGQYF.

The chain couples TRBV28 to TRBJ2-5; D not certain. V was cut by 4 bases and J by 5 bases, with 14 bases left in between. Germline assignment: CDR1 MDHEN and CDR2 SYDVKM. The CDR3 spans 14 residues. CDR3 bases: TGTGCCAGCAGTTCACCCCCGGGTCGGGAGACCCAGTACTTC. This encodes CASSSPPGRETQYF.

This chain uses TRBV19 with TRBJ2-5, with D maybe TRBD1 (6 bases). CDR1 is LNHDA, CDR2 SQIVND, per germline (reference sequence). The CDR3 runs 17 residues. V dropped 5 bases and J dropped 2 bases, with 21 bases sitting between them. CDR3 sequence (DNA): TGTGCCAGTAGTCCCTTTTTAGGGGGTCGGGATCAAGAGACCCAGTACTTC. Translation gives CASSPFLGGRDQETQYF.

The chain joins TRBV12-3 or TRBV12-4 to TRBJ2-5; 9 bases are shared with TRBD1. J lost 4 bases, V lost 5 bases, and 5 bases had no gene match. There are 14 residues in the CDR3. The CDR3 nucleotides are TGTGCCAGCAGTACGGAGACAGGGGGAGAGACCCAGTACTTC. The encoded protein is CASSTETGGETQYF.

The chain employs TRBV6-2 or TRBV6-3 and TRBJ2-7; no definite D call. V lost 5 bases to trimming and J lost 3 bases, with 8 bases between them. Per germline, CDR1 MNHEY and CDR2 SVGEGT. This CDR3 contains 12 residues. The CDR3 is CASSPRNYEQYV. For the CDR3, the DNA is TGTGCCAGCAGTCCCCGAAACTACGAGCAGTACGTC.

The genes are TRBV7-6 and TRBJ2-3, with D possibly being TRBD2 (6 bases). CDR3 length: 13 amino acids. CDR1 SGHVS and CDR2 FNYEAQ come from the germline V gene. V shed 5 bases and J shed 6 bases, with 12 bases lying between them. CDR3 protein: CASSVGTSDTQYF. The CDR3 DNA reads as TGTGCCAGCAGCGTCGGGACTTCGGATACGCAGTATTTT.

This clonotype is classed as medium-sized. The CDR3 bases are TGTGCCAGCAGGGACAGGGGGGCGTTAGACCCCTACTACAATGAGCAGTTCTTC. It is translated as CASRDRGALDPYYNEQFF. The rearrangement uses TRBV7-2 and TRBJ2-1; 10 bases are shared with TRBD1. Germline V gives CDR1 SGHTA, CDR2 FQGNSA. The J segment lost 3 bases and the V segment lost 6 bases, leaving 14 bases of the junction unmatched. The CDR3 loop spans 18 amino acids.

This clonotype has a handful of counts. This rearrangement joins TRBV6-6 to TRBJ1-1; D gene uncertain. The CDR3 is 11 residues long. V lost 4 bases to trimming and J lost 8 bases, with 8 bases between them. Germline V gene lookup returns CDR1 MNHNY and CDR2 SVGAGI (reference sequence). This chain's CDR3 is CASSWEEEAFF. CDR3 nucleotide sequence: TGTGCCAGCAGTTGGGAGGAGGAAGCTTTCTTT.

This clonotype was detected a few times. V usage is TRBV28 and J usage is TRBJ1-5; 7 bases fit TRBD1. This CDR3 is 16 amino acids long. Germline CDR1 MDHEN, CDR2 SYDVKM. V was pared by 3 bases and J by 0 bases, with 5 bases of the junction left unmatched. This CDR3 reads CASSFRDRYSNQPQHF. CDR3 nucleotides: TGTGCCAGCAGTTTTCGGGACAGATATAGCAATCAGCCCCAGCATTTT.

The genes are TRBV2 and TRBJ2-1, with 7 bases fitting TRBD2. The J segment lost 3 bases and the V segment lost 3 bases, leaving 8 bases of the junction unmatched. The V gene's germline CDR1 is SNHLY and CDR2 FYNNEI. The CDR3 is 16 amino acids. CDR3 sequence: CASSEVPSGNYNEQFF. CDR3 coding DNA: TGTGCCAGCAGTGAGGTCCCTAGCGGAAACTACAATGAGCAGTTCTTC.

The V gene is TRBV19, the J gene TRBJ1-5; the D is unclear. There are 18 residues in the CDR3. Germline V gene lookup returns CDR1 LNHDA and CDR2 SQIVND (reference sequence). Trimming took off 0 bases at V and 0 bases at J, with 15 bases between the two ends. The CDR3 region has the DNA TGTGCCAGTAGTATAGATGGGATCCGAGACTATAGCAATCAGCCCCAGCATTTT. This encodes CASSIDGIRDYSNQPQHF. Full variable domain (missing parts from reference TRBV19 and TRBJ1-5): DGGITQSPKYLFRKEGQNVTLSCEQNLNHDAMYWYRQDPGQGLRLIYYSQIVNDFQKGDIAEGYSVSREKKESFPLTVTSAQKNPTAFYLCASSIDGIRDYSNQPQHFGDGTRLSIL.

This clonotype was counted once. This sequence joins TRBV7-9 and TRBJ1-4; D is perhaps TRBD1 (6 bases). The CDR3 sequence is 15 residues long. V was clipped by 5 bases and J by 5 bases, with 15 bases between them. Germline CDR1 reads SEHNR; CDR2 reads FQNEAQ (reference sequence). CDR3 in amino acids: CASSAQTGRNEKLFF. CDR3 in DNA: TGTGCCAGCAGCGCCCAGACAGGAAGAAATGAAAAACTGTTTTTT.